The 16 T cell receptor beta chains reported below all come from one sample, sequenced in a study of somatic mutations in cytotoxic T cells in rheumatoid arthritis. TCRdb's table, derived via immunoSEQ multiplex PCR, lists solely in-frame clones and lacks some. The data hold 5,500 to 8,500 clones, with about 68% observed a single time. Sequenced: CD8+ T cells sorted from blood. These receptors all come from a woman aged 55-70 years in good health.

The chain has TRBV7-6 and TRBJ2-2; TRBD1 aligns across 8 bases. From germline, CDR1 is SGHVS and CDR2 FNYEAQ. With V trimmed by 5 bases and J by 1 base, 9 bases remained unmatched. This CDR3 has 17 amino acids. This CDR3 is CASSPGPGQVNTGELFF. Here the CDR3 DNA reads TGTGCCAGCAGCCCCGGACCGGGACAGGTGAACACCGGGGAGCTGTTTTTT. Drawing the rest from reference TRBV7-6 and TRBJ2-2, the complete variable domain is GAGVSQSPRYKVTKRGQDVALRCDPISGHVSLYWYRQALGQGPEFLTYFNYEAQQDKSGLPNDRFSAERPEGSISTLTIQRTEQRDSAMYRCASSPGPGQVNTGELFFGEGSRLTVL.

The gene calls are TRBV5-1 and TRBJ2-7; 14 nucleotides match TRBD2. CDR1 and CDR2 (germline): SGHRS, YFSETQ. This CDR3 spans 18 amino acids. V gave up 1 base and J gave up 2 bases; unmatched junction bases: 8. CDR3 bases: TGCGCCAGCAGCTTGACAGGACTAGCGGGGGGTCCCCCCTACGAGCAGTACTTC. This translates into CASSLTGLAGGPPYEQYF. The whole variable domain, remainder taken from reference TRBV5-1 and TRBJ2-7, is KAGVTQTPRYLIKTRGQQVTLSCSPISGHRSVSWYQQTPGQGLQFLFEYFSETQRNKGNFPGRFSGRQFSNSRSEMNVSTLELGDSALYLCASSLTGLAGGPPYEQYFGPGTRLTVT.

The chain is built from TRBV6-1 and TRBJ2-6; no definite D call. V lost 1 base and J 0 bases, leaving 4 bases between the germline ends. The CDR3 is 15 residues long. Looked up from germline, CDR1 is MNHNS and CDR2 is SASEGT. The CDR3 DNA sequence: TGTGCCAGCAGTGAAGTCGTCTCTGGGGCCAACGTCCTGACTTTC. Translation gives CASSEVVSGANVLTF.

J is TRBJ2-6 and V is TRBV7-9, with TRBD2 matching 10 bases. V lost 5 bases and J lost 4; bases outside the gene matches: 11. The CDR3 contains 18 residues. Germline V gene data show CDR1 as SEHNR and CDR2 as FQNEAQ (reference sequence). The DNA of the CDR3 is TGTGCCAGCAGCCAAGGGAGTAGCGGGAGGTCAGGGGCCAACGTCCTGACTTTC. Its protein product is CASSQGSSGRSGANVLTF.

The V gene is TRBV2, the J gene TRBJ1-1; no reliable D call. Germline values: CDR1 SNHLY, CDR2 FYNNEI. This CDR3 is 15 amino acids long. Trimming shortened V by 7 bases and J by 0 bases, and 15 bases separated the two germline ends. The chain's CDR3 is CASNTPAGVNTEAFF. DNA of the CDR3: TGTGCCAGCAATACGCCGGCAGGCGTGAACACTGAAGCTTTCTTT.

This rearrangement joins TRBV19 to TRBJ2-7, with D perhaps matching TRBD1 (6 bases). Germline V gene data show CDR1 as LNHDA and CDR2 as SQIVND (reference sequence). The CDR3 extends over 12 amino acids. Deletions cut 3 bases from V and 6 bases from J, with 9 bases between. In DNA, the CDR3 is TGTGCCAGTAGTATGTGGGGGCTCGAGCAGTACTTC. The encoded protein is CASSMWGLEQYF.

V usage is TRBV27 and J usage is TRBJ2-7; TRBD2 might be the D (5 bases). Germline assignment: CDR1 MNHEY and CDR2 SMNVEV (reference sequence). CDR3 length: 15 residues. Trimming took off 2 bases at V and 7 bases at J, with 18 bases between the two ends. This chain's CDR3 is CASSLRLGLAYEQYF. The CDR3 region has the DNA TGTGCCAGCAGTTTACGTTTGGGTCTAGCATATGAGCAGTACTTC.

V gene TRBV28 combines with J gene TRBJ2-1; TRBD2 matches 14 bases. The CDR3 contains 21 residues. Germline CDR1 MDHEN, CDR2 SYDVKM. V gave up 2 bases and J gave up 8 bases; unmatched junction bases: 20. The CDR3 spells CASSLNSGQGEPGLAGDEQFF. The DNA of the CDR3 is TGTGCCAGCAGTTTAAACTCGGGACAGGGAGAACCGGGACTAGCGGGAGATGAGCAGTTCTTC.

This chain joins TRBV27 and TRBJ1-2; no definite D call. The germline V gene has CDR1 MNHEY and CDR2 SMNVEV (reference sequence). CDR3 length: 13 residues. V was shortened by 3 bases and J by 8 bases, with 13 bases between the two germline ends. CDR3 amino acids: CASSFSDWAGYTF. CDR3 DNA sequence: TGTGCCAGCAGTTTCTCGGACTGGGCGGGCTACACCTTC.

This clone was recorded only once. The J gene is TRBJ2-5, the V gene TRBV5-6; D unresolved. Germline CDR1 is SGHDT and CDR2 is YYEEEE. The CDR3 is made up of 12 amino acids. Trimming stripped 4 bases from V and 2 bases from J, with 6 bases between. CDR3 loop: CASSSNQETQYF. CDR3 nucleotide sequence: TGTGCCAGCAGCAGCAATCAAGAGACCCAGTACTTC.

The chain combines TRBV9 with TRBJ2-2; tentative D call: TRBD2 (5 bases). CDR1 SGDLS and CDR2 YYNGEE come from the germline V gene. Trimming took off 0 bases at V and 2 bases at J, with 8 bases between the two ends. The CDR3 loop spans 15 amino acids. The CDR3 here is CASSVEAVNTGELFF. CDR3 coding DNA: TGTGCCAGCAGCGTAGAAGCGGTTAACACCGGGGAGCTGTTTTTT.

CDR3 residues: CASFGRAYTGELFF. The CDR3, as DNA: TGTGCCAGCTTCGGGAGGGCGTACACCGGGGAGCTGTTTTTT. The chain has TRBV7-2 and TRBJ2-2; 8 bases are a match to TRBD2. With 8 bases clipped from V and 3 bases from J, the junction kept 5 bases outside the gene matches. The CDR3 runs to 14 residues. Per germline, CDR1 SGHTA and CDR2 FQGNSA.

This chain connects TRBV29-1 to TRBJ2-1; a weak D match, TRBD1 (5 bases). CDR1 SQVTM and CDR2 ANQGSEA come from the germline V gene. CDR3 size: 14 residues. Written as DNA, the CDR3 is TGCAGGGTGGGATCTCAGGGTCCCTACAATGAGCAGTTCTTC. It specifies CRVGSQGPYNEQFF.

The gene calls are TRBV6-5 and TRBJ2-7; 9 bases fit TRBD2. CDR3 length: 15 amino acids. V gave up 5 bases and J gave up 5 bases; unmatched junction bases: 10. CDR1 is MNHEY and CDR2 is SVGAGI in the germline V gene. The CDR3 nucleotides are TGTGCCAGCAGTCCCGCGATAGCGGGAGACCACGAGCAGTACTTC. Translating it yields CASSPAIAGDHEQYF.

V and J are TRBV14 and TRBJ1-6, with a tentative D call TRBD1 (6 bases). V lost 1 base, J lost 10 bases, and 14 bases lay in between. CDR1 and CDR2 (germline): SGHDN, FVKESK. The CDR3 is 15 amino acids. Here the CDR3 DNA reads TGTGCCAGCAGCCAAGCGGACAGTCCGGGGTCACCCCTCCACTTT. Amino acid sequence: CASSQADSPGSPLHF.

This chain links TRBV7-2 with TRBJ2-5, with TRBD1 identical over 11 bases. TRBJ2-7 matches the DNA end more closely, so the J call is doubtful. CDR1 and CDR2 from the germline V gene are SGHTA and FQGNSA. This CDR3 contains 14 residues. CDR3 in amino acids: CASSWDRGAYEQYF. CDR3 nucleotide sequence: TGTGCCAGCAGCTGGGACAGGGGGGCCTACGAGCAGTACTTC.